This T cell receptor beta chain was captured in a study of control samples from healthy donors and cancer patients. TCRdb's table, derived via immunoSEQ multiplex PCR, lists solely in-frame clones and lacks some. Of some 82,000 clones in the sample, approximately 87% were seen once. The CDR3 consists of 12 residues. Per the germline V gene, CDR1 is LNHDA and CDR2 is SQIVND (reference sequence). V lost 9 bases, J lost 7 bases, and 7 bases stayed unmatched. The sequencing input was blood. The clonotype was recovered from a man aged 45-65 years in good health. The V gene is TRBV19, the J gene TRBJ1-2, with TRBD1 matching 8 bases. The CDR3 coding sequence is TGTGCCAGACCCAGGGGGCAGGGTGGCTACACCTTC. Amino acids: CARPRGQGGYTF.